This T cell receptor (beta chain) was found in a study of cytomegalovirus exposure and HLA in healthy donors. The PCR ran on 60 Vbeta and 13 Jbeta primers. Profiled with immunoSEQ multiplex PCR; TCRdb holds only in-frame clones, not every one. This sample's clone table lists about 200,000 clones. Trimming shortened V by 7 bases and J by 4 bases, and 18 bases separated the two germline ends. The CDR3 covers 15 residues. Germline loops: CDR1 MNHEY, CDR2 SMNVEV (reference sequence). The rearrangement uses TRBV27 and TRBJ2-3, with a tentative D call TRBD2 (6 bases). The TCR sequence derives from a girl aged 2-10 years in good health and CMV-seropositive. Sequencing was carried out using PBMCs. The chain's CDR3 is CASKGLVGGPDTQYF. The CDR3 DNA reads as TGTGCCAGCAAGGGTTTAGTGGGGGGTCCAGATACGCAGTATTTT.